The text below deals with one T cell receptor (beta chain). The data were obtained in a study of T cells in Graves' hyperthyroidism and ophthalmopathy. The V gene's germline CDR1 is SNHLY and CDR2 FYNNEI. The CDR3 consists of 17 residues. After removal of 4 bases from V and 7 bases from J, the junction contained 15 bases not matched to a gene. From RNA transcripts, TCR beta CDR3 regions were amplified. TCR CDR3 regions were first amplified by RT-PCR with HTBI primers. TCRdb itself ran the multiplex PCR reads through MiXCR, one entry per CDR3 protein. This table has roughly 570,000 distinct CDR3 sequences, 46% appearing once.

Sequencing used peripheral blood or thyroid tissue (not recorded which). The gene calls are TRBV2 and TRBJ2-4; 8 bases agree with TRBD1. The clonotype originates from a woman aged 18-29 years with Graves' hyperthyroidism. The CDR3 protein is CASSGAGGEIRTNIQYF. CDR3 nucleotides: TGTGCCAGCAGTGGGGCAGGGGGCGAAATTAGGACGAACATTCAGTACTTC.